The 28 T cell receptor beta chains in this list originate from one sample, sequenced in a study of T cell changes during pregnancy in multiple sclerosis. The method was immunoSEQ multiplex PCR; TCRdb's version includes in-frame clones alone and lacks a portion of them. The sample includes about 100,000 clones, approximately 92% seen only once; the top ten take roughly 1.2%. Sequencing was performed on peripheral blood, taken in the second trimester of pregnancy. The receptors shown here come from a female donor with multiple sclerosis, enrolled in a pregnancy study.

V gene TRBV29-1 combines with J gene TRBJ2-7; 8 nucleotides agree with TRBD1. Trimming cost V 5 bases and J 2 bases; bases outside gene matches: 17. CDR1 SQVTM and CDR2 ANQGSEA come from the germline V gene. The CDR3 has 17 amino acids. The CDR3 nucleotides are TGCAGCGTTTTAACGAGTAGAAGGGACAGGTTCCCCTACGAGCAGTACTTC. Translated, it gives CSVLTSRRDRFPYEQYF.

The J gene is TRBJ2-3, the V gene TRBV27; 10 bases are shared with TRBD2. Germline loops: CDR1 MNHEY, CDR2 SMNVEV (reference sequence). The CDR3 is 17 amino acids. The junction had 7 bases not matched to a gene; V was cut back by 1 base and J by 3 bases. The DNA for the CDR3 is TGTGCCAGCAGTTTATTTTATAGCGGGGGGAGAACAGATACGCAGTATTTT. As protein: CASSLFYSGGRTDTQYF.

The gene calls are TRBV6-1 and TRBJ2-3, with D tentatively TRBD1 (6 bases). V lost 1 base and J lost 4, with 6 bases in between. The length of the CDR3 is 13 residues. Germline values: CDR1 MNHNS, CDR2 SASEGT. Here the CDR3 DNA reads TGTGCCAGCAGTGAAGGGGGGCCAGATACGCAGTATTTT. This gives the protein CASSEGGPDTQYF.

The chain has TRBV7-9 and TRBJ2-2; D not resolved. The V and J ends lost 0 bases and 6 bases respectively, with 8 bases between them. Germline V gene data show CDR1 as SEHNR and CDR2 as FQNEAQ (reference sequence). CDR3 length: 14 amino acids. CDR3 region: CASSLALGPGELFF. As DNA, the CDR3 is TGTGCCAGCAGCTTAGCGTTGGGCCCCGGGGAGCTGTTTTTT.

The V gene is TRBV13, the J gene TRBJ2-7; 7 bases match TRBD1. V gave up 0 bases and J gave up 3 bases; unmatched junction bases: 11. Germline V gene sequence: CDR1 PRHDT, CDR2 FYEKMQ (reference sequence). This CDR3 has 17 amino acids. CDR3 sequence reads: CASSLGRAGTADYEQYF. For the CDR3, the DNA is TGTGCCAGCAGCTTAGGTCGCGCCGGGACAGCGGACTACGAGCAGTACTTC.

This clone showed up just once. This chain connects TRBV18 to TRBJ2-2, with TRBD2 identical over 11 bases. CDR3 size: 18 residues. V trimming: 0 bases; J trimming: 1 base; junction bases outside the gene matches: 4. The germline V gene encodes CDR1 KGHSH and CDR2 LQKENI. CDR3 DNA sequence: TGTGCCAGCTCACCACCTCCCCTAGCGGGGGGGAACACCGGGGAGCTGTTTTTT. Translated, it gives CASSPPPLAGGNTGELFF.

V usage is TRBV7-2 and J usage is TRBJ2-2, with D uncertain. The CDR3 has 15 residues. In germline, CDR1 is SGHTA, CDR2 FQGNSA. The germline V and J ends were trimmed by 1 base and 6 bases, with 12 bases remaining between them. In DNA, the CDR3 is TGTGCCAGCAGCTTAGTATTGCCCCGGGCCGGGGAGCTGTTTTTT. It translates to CASSLVLPRAGELFF.

This clone turned up a few times. The V and J genes are TRBV15 and TRBJ1-2; the match to TRBD1 covers 9 bases. After removal of 1 base from V and 8 bases from J, the junction contained 2 bases not matched to a gene. Per germline, CDR1 LNHNV and CDR2 YYDKDF (reference sequence). The CDR3 spans 13 residues. CDR3 DNA sequence: TGTGCCACCAGCAGAGGACAGGGGGACGGCTACACCTTC. Its translation is CATSRGQGDGYTF.

The gene calls are TRBV5-1 and TRBJ2-7; 10 bases are shared with TRBD1. The J segment lost 4 bases and the V segment lost 4 bases, leaving 8 bases of the junction unmatched. CDR3 length equals 15 residues. Germline V gene lookup returns CDR1 SGHRS and CDR2 YFSETQ. CDR3 coding DNA: TGCGCCAGCAGCATATCCCCGGGACAGGGGTACGAGCAGTACTTC. This codes for CASSISPGQGYEQYF.

The CDR3 DNA sequence: TGTGCCAGCAGTCCGACTAGCGGGGGCTCCTACGAGCAGTACTTC. It encodes CASSPTSGGSYEQYF. V and J are TRBV27 and TRBJ2-7; 12 positions agree with TRBD2. Per germline, CDR1 MNHEY and CDR2 SMNVEV (reference sequence). The J segment lost 0 bases and the V segment lost 5 bases, leaving 2 bases of the junction unmatched. This CDR3 has 15 amino acids.

The J gene is TRBJ2-7, the V gene TRBV9; TRBD2 matches at 11 bases. The CDR3 consists of 15 residues. With 0 bases clipped from V and 3 bases from J, the junction kept 2 bases outside the gene matches. Germline CDR1 and CDR2: SGDLS and YYNGEE. The CDR3 bases are TGTGCCAGCAGCGTAGCGGGGACTAGCGGCTACGAGCAGTACTTC. It specifies CASSVAGTSGYEQYF.

Only a few counts were recorded for this clone. CDR3 loop: CASSQDGVGNTEAFF. CDR3 in DNA: TGTGCCAGCAGCCAGGACGGGGTTGGTAACACTGAAGCTTTCTTT. The chain couples TRBV14 to TRBJ1-1; no clear D. The CDR3 has 15 amino acids. V was shortened by 3 bases and J by 2 bases, with 13 bases between the two germline ends. Germline V gene sequence: CDR1 SGHDN, CDR2 FVKESK.

This clone was counted only a few times. The chain employs TRBV29-1 and TRBJ1-1; TRBD1 matches 7 bases. Germline V gene sequence: CDR1 SQVTM, CDR2 ANQGSEA. CDR3 length equals 12 residues. V trimming: 4 bases; J trimming: 5 bases; junction bases outside the gene matches: 4. CDR3 sequence: CSVVQGRTEAFF. The CDR3 coding sequence is TGCAGCGTTGTACAGGGGAGAACTGAAGCTTTCTTT. Full variable domain (remainder filled in from reference TRBV29-1 and TRBJ1-1): SAVISQKPSRDICQRGTSLTIQCQVDSQVTMMFWYRQQPGQSLTLIATANQGSEATYESGFVIDKFPISRPNLTFSTLTVSNMSPEDSSIYLCSVVQGRTEAFFGQGTRLTVV.

The genes are TRBV18 and TRBJ2-1; possible D gene TRBD1, 6 bases. With 3 bases removed from V and 2 bases from J, the gap between germline ends came to 8 bases. Per germline, CDR1 KGHSH and CDR2 LQKENI. CDR3 size: 14 residues. The CDR3 is CASSPRDTYNEQFF. DNA for the CDR3: TGTGCCAGCTCACCCCGGGACACCTACAATGAGCAGTTCTTC.

The gene calls are TRBV2 and TRBJ1-1; TRBD1 might be the D (5 bases). Germline V gene sequence: CDR1 SNHLY, CDR2 FYNNEI. V lost 2 bases and J 0 bases, leaving 10 bases between the germline ends. CDR3 length equals 15 residues. CDR3 nucleotides: TGTGCCAGCAGTGAATCGACAGACATGAACACTGAAGCTTTCTTT. This translates into CASSESTDMNTEAFF.

The chain combines TRBV19 with TRBJ2-3, with TRBD2 as a possible D gene (6 bases). The germline CDR1 and CDR2 sequences are LNHDA and SQIVND (reference sequence). The ends were cut back, 7 bases at V and 2 bases at J, with 13 bases in the middle. There are 14 residues in the CDR3. CDR3 sequence: CASNLGLNTDTQYF. The CDR3 DNA reads as TGTGCCAGTAATCTGGGACTGAACACAGATACGCAGTATTTT.

This clone was picked up one time. The V gene is TRBV5-6, the J gene TRBJ2-2, with D possibly matching TRBD1 (6 bases). The CDR3 has 15 amino acids. CDR1 is SGHDT, CDR2 YYEEEE, per germline. The ends were cut back, 4 bases at V and 7 bases at J, with 17 bases in the middle. The CDR3 bases are TGTGCCAGCAGCCAGACAGGACCTGCGAGCGGGGAGCTGTTTTTT. This codes for CASSQTGPASGELFF.

The rearrangement links TRBV11-3 to TRBJ1-5; the D gene is possibly TRBD1 (6 bases). The CDR3 runs 16 residues. Trimming pared 2 bases from V and 0 bases from J, leaving 11 bases between. Germline V CDR1 and CDR2: SGHNT, YENEEA. The CDR3 DNA follows: TGTGCCAGCAGCTTAAGGCAGGGGCCTAGCAATCAGCCCCAGCATTTT. This sequence encodes CASSLRQGPSNQPQHF.

V and J are TRBV30 and TRBJ2-2; 7 positions agree with TRBD1. The germline CDR1 and CDR2 sequences are GTSNPN and SVGIG (reference sequence). The CDR3 extends over 17 amino acids. J lost 5 bases, V lost 2 bases, and 14 bases had no gene match. The chain's CDR3 is CAWSLRRTGTRTGELFF. As DNA, the CDR3 is TGTGCCTGGAGTCTACGCAGGACAGGCACGAGGACCGGGGAGCTGTTTTTT.

The chain couples TRBV13 to TRBJ2-2; 7 nucleotides align to TRBD1. Germline V lookup: CDR1 PRHDT, CDR2 FYEKMQ (reference sequence). The V and J ends lost 3 bases and 5 bases, in that order; junction bases with no gene match: 6. The CDR3 consists of 15 residues. The CDR3 nucleotides read TGTGCCAGCAGCTTCACCGGGACAGCAACCGGGGAGCTGTTTTTT. Its translation: CASSFTGTATGELFF.

The DNA of the CDR3 is TGTGCCAGCAGCGTAGGAGAGTATAGGGGGCCCATATATTTT. This sequence encodes CASSVGEYRGPIYF. V gene TRBV9 combines with J gene TRBJ1-3, with TRBD1 matching 7 bases. Looked up from germline, CDR1 is SGDLS and CDR2 is YYNGEE. V dropped 0 bases and J dropped 11; count of bases not matched to a gene: 8. This CDR3 has 14 amino acids.

The chain is built from TRBV5-1 and TRBJ2-7, with 7 positions matching TRBD1. The CDR3 is 15 residues long. Germline values: CDR1 SGHRS, CDR2 YFSETQ. V lost 4 bases to trimming and J lost 2 bases; unmatched junction nucleotides: 9. The CDR3 DNA follows: TGCGCCAGCAGCCCCTACAGGGGTCCCGCCTACGAGCAGTACTTC. Its protein is CASSPYRGPAYEQYF.

The chain uses TRBV5-1 and TRBJ1-2; TRBD1 aligns across 8 bases. In germline, CDR1 is SGHRS, CDR2 YFSETQ. The CDR3 runs 13 residues. The V gene end was trimmed by 4 bases and the J gene end by 5 bases; junction bases not matched to a gene: 4. In DNA form, the CDR3 reads TGCGCCAGCAGCGTGGACAGGGCATATGGCTACACCTTC. Encoded protein: CASSVDRAYGYTF.

The CDR3 loop reads CASSGTVRDGYTF. The CDR3 region has the DNA TGTGCCAGCAGTGGGACAGTTCGCGATGGCTACACCTTC. J is TRBJ1-2 and V is TRBV2, with D possibly being TRBD1 (6 bases). Germline values: CDR1 SNHLY, CDR2 FYNNEI. The CDR3 covers 13 residues. Trimming shortened V by 4 bases and J by 6 bases, and 12 bases separated the two germline ends.

In this sample, this clone turned up a few times. The V and J genes are TRBV6-4 and TRBJ2-2, with 12 bases that match TRBD1. Germline V CDR1 and CDR2: MRHNA, SNTAGT. The CDR3 sequence is 17 residues long. With V trimmed by 0 bases and J by 3 bases, 2 bases remained unmatched. CDR3 in DNA: TGTGCCAGCAGTGACTCCGGGACAGGGGGCGACACCGGGGAGCTGTTTTTT. This codes for CASSDSGTGGDTGELFF.

V is TRBV5-5 and J is TRBJ2-2; 8 nucleotides line up with TRBD1. With V trimmed by 4 bases and J by 5 bases, 4 bases remained unmatched. CDR3 size: 14 residues. From germline, CDR1 is SGHKS and CDR2 YYEKEE (reference sequence). CDR3 bases: TGTGCCAGCAGCCCTCAGGGGGCGACCGGGGAGCTGTTTTTT. Translating gives CASSPQGATGELFF.

The rearrangement joins TRBV6-6 to TRBJ2-1, with 14 bases that match TRBD2. The CDR3 has 16 amino acids. The junction had 4 bases not matched to a gene; V was cut back by 6 bases and J by 3 bases. Germline V CDR1 and CDR2: MNHNY, SVGAGI (reference sequence). The CDR3 region has the DNA TGTGCCAGCAGCCACGGACTAGCGGGGGGCTACAATGAGCAGTTCTTC. Translated: CASSHGLAGGYNEQFF.

This clone was recorded once. The chain uses TRBV25-1 and TRBJ2-5, with D perhaps matching TRBD2 (5 bases). Per germline, CDR1 MGHDK and CDR2 SYGVNS. The CDR3 extends over 15 amino acids. Trimming removed 5 bases at V and 0 bases at J, with 13 bases between. This CDR3 reads CASSPRTGYQETQYF. The CDR3, as DNA: TGTGCCAGCAGTCCAAGGACGGGGTACCAAGAGACCCAGTACTTC.